This T cell receptor beta chain was profiled in a study of T cells in Graves' hyperthyroidism and ophthalmopathy. The study's findings and limits: Ophthalmopathy stood apart from stable hyperthyroidism in a 13 V-J model. Most clonotypes that expanded in the thyroid above 0.001 also showed up in blood. A median approximately 6.8 months before onset, the model predicted ophthalmopathy.

V shed 1 base and J shed 1 base, with 10 bases lying between them. The CDR3 is made up of 15 amino acids. The germline V gene has CDR1 SEHNR and CDR2 FQNEAQ (reference sequence). Ten or more counts support this clonotype. The antigen is unknown. The source material, RNA transcripts, was used to amplify TCR beta CDR3 regions. TCR CDR3 underwent first-round RT-PCR with the HTBI primer set. One entry per CDR3 protein, called by TCRdb with MiXCR from the multiplex PCR reads. The data contain a few hundred thousand distinct CDR3 sequences, under 25% of them seen just once; the ten biggest clones take up over 45%. The source of the PBMCs was 10 ml of fresh peripheral blood.

This chain uses TRBV7-9 with TRBJ1-1; D uncertain. The sequenced sample consisted of blood. This sequence originates from a woman between 45 and 60 years old with Graves' hyperthyroidism. DNA of the CDR3: TGTGCCAGCAGCTTAGGGCGTGGGCCGAACACTGAAGCTTTCTTT. Translated: CASSLGRGPNTEAFF.